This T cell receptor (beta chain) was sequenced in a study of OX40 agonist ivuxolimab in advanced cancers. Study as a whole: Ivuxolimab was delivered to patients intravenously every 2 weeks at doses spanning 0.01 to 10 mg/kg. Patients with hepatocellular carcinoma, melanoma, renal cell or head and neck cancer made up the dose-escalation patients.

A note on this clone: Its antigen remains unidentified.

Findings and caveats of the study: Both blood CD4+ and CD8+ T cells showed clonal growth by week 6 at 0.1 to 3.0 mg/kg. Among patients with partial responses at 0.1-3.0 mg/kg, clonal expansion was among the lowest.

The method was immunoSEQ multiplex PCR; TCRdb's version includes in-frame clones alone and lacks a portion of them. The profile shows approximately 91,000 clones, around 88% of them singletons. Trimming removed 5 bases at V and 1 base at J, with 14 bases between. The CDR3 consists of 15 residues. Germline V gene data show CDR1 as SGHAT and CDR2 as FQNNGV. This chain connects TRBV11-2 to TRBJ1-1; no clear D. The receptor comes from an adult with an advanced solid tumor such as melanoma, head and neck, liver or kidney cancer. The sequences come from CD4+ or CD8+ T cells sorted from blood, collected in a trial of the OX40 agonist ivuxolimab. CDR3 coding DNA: TGTGCCAGCAGCGCACCCCAGGCGGGGAACACTGAAGCTTTCTTT. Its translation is CASSAPQAGNTEAFF.